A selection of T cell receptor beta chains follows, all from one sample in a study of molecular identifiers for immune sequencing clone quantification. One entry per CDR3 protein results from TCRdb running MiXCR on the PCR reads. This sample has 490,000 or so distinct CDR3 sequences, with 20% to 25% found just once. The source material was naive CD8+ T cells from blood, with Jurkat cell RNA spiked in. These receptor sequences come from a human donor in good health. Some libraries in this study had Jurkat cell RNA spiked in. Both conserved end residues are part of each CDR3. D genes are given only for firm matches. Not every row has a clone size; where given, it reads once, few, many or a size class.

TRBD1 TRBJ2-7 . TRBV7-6 TGTGCCAGCAGCGCCGAGGGACAGAGTCTCTACGAGCAGTACTTC CASSAEGQSLYEQYF
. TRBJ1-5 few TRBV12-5 TGTGCTAGTGGTTTAGGAGGAAGCAATCAGCCCCAGCATTTT CASGLGGSNQPQHF
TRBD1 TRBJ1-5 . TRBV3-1 TGTGCCAGCAGCCAAGATCCTCCGGGACAGAACAATCAGCCCCAGCATTTT CASSQDPPGQNNQPQHF
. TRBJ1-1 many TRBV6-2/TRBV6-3 TGTGCCAGCAGACAACAGGGGAACACTGAAGCTTTCTTT CASRQQGNTEAFF
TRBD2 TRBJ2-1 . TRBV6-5 TGTGCCAGTTCGGCGGGAGGTTCGGCTGAGCAGTTCTTC CASSAGGSAEQFF
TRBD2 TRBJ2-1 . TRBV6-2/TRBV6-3 TGTGCCAGCAAGACTAGCGGGAGTGTGGATGAGCAGTTCTTC CASKTSGSVDEQFF
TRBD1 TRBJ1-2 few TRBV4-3 TGCGCCAGCAGCCAAGATGGGACAGGGAACCCTAACTATGGCTACACCTTC CASSQDGTGNPNYGYTF
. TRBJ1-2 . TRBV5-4 TGTGCCAGCCGCGATAGTAACTATGGCTACACCTTC CASRDSNYGYTF
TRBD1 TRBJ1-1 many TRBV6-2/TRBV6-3 TGTGCCAGCAGTTACCGGGACAGCTGGAACACTGAAGCTTTCTTT CASSYRDSWNTEAFF
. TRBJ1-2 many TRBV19 TGTGCCAGTAGTATAACAGAAAACTATGGCTACACCTTC CASSITENYGYTF
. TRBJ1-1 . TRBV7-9 TGTGCCAGCGGTCCACCAGGGGCTGCTGAAGCTTTCTTT CASGPPGAAEAFF
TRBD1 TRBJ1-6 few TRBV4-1 TGCGCCAGCAGCCAAGGTCCGGGACAGGGATATTCACCCCTCCACTTT CASSQGPGQGYSPLHF
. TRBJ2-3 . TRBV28 TGTGCCAGCAGTTCTACCTGGGACAAGTCGGGCGCAGATATGCAGTACTTT CASSSTWDKSGADMQYF
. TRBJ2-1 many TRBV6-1 TGTGCCAGCAGAAGAGATTACAATGAGCAGTTCTTC CASRRDYNEQFF
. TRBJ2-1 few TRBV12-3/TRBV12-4 TGTGCCAGCACCTCCGACAGGGAGGGAGGGAATGAGCAGTTCTTC CASTSDREGGNEQFF
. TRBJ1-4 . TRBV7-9 TGTGCCAGCAGCCGAACGGGGGCGACAACTAATGAAAAACTGTTTTTT CASSRTGATTNEKLFF
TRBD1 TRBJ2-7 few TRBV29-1 TGCAGCGCATGGGACAGCTACGAGCAGTACTTC CSAWDSYEQYF
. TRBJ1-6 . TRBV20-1 TGCGGGCCTATGTCAGGGTGGAATTCACCCCTCCACTTT CGPMSGWNSPLHF
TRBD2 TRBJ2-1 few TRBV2 TGTGCCAGCAACCTCGAGGGGACTAGCAAATGGAATGAGCAGTTCTTC CASNLEGTSKWNEQFF
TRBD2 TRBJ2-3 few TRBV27 TGTGCCAGCAGTTTAGGAGCGGGGGGATTCACAGATACGCAGTATTTT CASSLGAGGFTDTQYF
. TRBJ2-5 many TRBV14 TGTGCCAGCAGCCAGAACCGGGCAGAAGAGACCCAGTACTTC CASSQNRAEETQYF
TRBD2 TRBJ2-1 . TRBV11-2 TGTGCCAGCAGCTTAGGCAGTAGCGGGGCGACTGGTAATGAGCAGTTCTTC CASSLGSSGATGNEQFF
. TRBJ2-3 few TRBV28 TGTGCCAGCAGTTCCGAACTGGACAGCACTAGCACAGATACGCAGTATTTT CASSSELDSTSTDTQYF
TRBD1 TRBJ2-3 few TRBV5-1 TGCGCCAGCAGCGGGCCTGCGGGTCGGACAGGGTTCACAGCTACGCAGTATTTT CASSGPAGRTGFTATQYF
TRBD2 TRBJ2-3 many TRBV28 TGTGCCAGCAGTCGAAGACTAGCGGGAGGGCCGGGGGATACGCAGTATTTT CASSRRLAGGPGDTQYF
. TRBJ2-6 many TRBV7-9 TGTGCCAGCAGCTTTACAGAGGGGGCCAACGTCCTGACTTTC CASSFTEGANVLTF
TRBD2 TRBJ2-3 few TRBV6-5 TGTGCCAGCAGTTACTCGATAGGGGGACTAGCGGGAGGGCCCCTCACAGATACGCAGTATTTT CASSYSIGGLAGGPLTDTQYF
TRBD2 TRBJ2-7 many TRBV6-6 TGTGCCAGCAGTCCGTCACTCAAGCGGGGGGTACTCTACGAGCAGTACTTC CASSPSLKRGVLYEQYF